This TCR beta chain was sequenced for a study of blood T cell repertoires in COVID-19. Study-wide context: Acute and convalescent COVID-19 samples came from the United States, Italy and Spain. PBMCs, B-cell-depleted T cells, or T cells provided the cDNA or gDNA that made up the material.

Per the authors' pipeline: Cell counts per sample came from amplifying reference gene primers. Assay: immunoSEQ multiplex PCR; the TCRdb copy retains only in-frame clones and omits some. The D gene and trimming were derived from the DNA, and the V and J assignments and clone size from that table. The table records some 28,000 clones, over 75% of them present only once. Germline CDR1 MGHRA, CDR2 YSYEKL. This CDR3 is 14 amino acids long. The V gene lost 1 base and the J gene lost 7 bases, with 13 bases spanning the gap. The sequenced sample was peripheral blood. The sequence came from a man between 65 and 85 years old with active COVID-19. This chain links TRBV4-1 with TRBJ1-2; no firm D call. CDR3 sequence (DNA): TGCGCCAGCAGCCAAGGGACCCACGAGGGTGGCTACACCTTC. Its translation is CASSQGTHEGGYTF.